These T cell receptor beta chains were read from a single sample in a study of blood T cell repertoires in COVID-19. The table came from immunoSEQ multiplex PCR; TCRdb's copy has only in-frame clones and leaves some out. The sample consists of about 180,000 clones, 70% to 90% of them appearing once. The sample was peripheral blood. All receptors come from a human donor with active or convalescent COVID-19. The donor label of this sample is uncertain. The CDR3 runs from the conserved cysteine through the conserved F or W. Only part of the rows carry a size: once, few, many, or a class if the clone is expanded.

v_call: TRBV5-1; clone_size: .; cdr3_aa: CASSLEGVPFQPQHF
v_call: TRBV6-5; clone_size: .; cdr3_aa: CASKDSYGDNSPLHF
v_call: TRBV6-6; clone_size: .; cdr3_aa: CASNRGQATNEKLFF
v_call: TRBV4-3; clone_size: .; cdr3_aa: CASSPSGGPYEQYF
v_call: TRBV28; clone_size: .; cdr3_aa: CASSPLGAGGIYEQYF
v_call: TRBV4-2; clone_size: .; cdr3_aa: CASSQRTSGGSYEQYF
v_call: TRBV4-3; clone_size: .; cdr3_aa: CASSQNGQSNTGELFF
v_call: TRBV7-3; clone_size: .; cdr3_aa: CASSKSLNTGELFF
v_call: TRBV28; clone_size: .; cdr3_aa: CASSRGGDGYTF
v_call: TRBV9; clone_size: .; cdr3_aa: CASSGSGGWGEQFF
v_call: TRBV5-1; clone_size: .; cdr3_aa: CASSFGTGRGEQYF
v_call: TRBV25-1; clone_size: .; cdr3_aa: CASSRPGLFQETQYF
v_call: TRBV18; clone_size: .; cdr3_aa: CASSPPSARARTGELFF
v_call: TRBV14; clone_size: few; cdr3_aa: CASSQNSGRAPRNEQFF
v_call: TRBV6-6; clone_size: .; cdr3_aa: CASSYPLAGGSYEQYF
v_call: TRBV4-2; clone_size: few; cdr3_aa: CASSQVTGGEQYF
v_call: TRBV10-3; clone_size: .; cdr3_aa: CAGSGGMNTEAFF
v_call: TRBV12-5; clone_size: .; cdr3_aa: CASGSLTGVEKLFF
v_call: TRBV28; clone_size: .; cdr3_aa: CASSSYGTSGSYPETQYF
v_call: TRBV5-4; clone_size: .; cdr3_aa: CASSLGGTSAFNEQFF
v_call: TRBV19; clone_size: .; cdr3_aa: CASSTRTSGSVPYEQYF
v_call: TRBV25-1; clone_size: .; cdr3_aa: CASSARLAGYNNEQFF